This T cell receptor (beta chain) was sequenced for a study of T cells after yellow fever vaccination (dated by TCRdb to about 2019). Broadly, across the study: Libraries from fractions with low cell numbers were prepared with the SMART-Seq v4 Ultra Low Input RNA kit. Two healthy male donors made up the cohort, one aged 18 to 29 years and the other aged 30 to 40 years. Blood was drawn at multiple timepoints before and after primary and secondary immunization, with bulk PBMC replicates and cell subsets isolated. Bulk TCR alpha and beta repertoires were sequenced longitudinally to track T-cell clones before and after primary and booster YFV17D yellow fever vaccination.

The trim is 4 bases for V and 4 bases for J, with a gap of 13 bases between the germline ends. CDR1 and CDR2 (SGHTA, FQGNSA) derive from the germline V gene. The CDR3, cysteine through phenylalanine, is 15 amino acids long. Only the CDR3 region is kept as DNA, spanning 45 bases read in frame from base 1. This clonotype has more than one count but fewer than ten. Its antigen has not been determined. Base-call qualities are not available, and no considerably larger clone is one nucleotide away. What the treatment or condition label conveys for this sample: live attenuated yellow fever vaccine strain. At every blood-draw timepoint, two biological replicates of bulk PBMCs were collected. A standard Ficoll-Paque protocol was used to isolate PBMCs from peripheral blood. TriZol was used to extract RNA from bulk PBMCs, from CD4 and CD8 fractions, and from dextramer-positive and dextramer-negative fractions.

TCR cDNA was synthesized by 5'RACE template switching, which introduced a universal primer site and unique molecular identifiers. Priming for cDNA synthesis came from both the TCR alpha and TCR beta constant segments. Two PCR steps were used to amplify libraries, with sample barcodes and sequencing adapters being added in the second step. Libraries were sequenced on Illumina HiSeq 2500 (2x100 bp) or NovaSeq (2x150 bp). The published analysis was carried out like this. Reads were demultiplexed and collapsed into UMI consensus sequences with MIGEC, and V(D)J alignment was performed with MiXCR. Using edgeR on replicate PBMC samples, clonotypes were called vaccine-responding if FDR was below 0.01 and the log2 fold change was above 5 up to day 15. Each bulk clonotype was labeled CD4 or CD8 based on which sequenced repertoire, CD4 or CD8, contained the clonotype at higher abundance. TCRdb ran its own pipeline on the public reads, namely fastp trimming at Q25 and MiXCR clone calling, and kept in-frame beta chains. Merged by CDR3 protein, the rows form single entries marked with the most common genes and DNA. It is TCRdb's table, rather than the study itself, that gives the V and J calls and clone size. The sample includes a few hundred thousand distinct CDR3 sequences, with 19% observed a single time. The ten largest clones take up approximately 15% of the sample.

Findings and caveats that apply to the study as a whole: The study included only a couple of donors, which limits how far the findings can be generalized. The secondary T-cell response was weaker than the primary response but faster, peaking on day 5 instead of day 15. Computational filtering was required because FACS-sorted repertoires could contain abundant contaminating clonotypes from the bulk population. Most clones expanded after primary vaccination were re-detected after the booster (96% of CD4 and approximately 88% of CD8), suggesting broad memory maintenance. A small share of clonotypes was detected in both CD4 and CD8 compartments, with the overlap likely arising from convergent recombination.

Sequenced here: PBMCs, sampled 15 days after the yellow fever booster vaccination. Here the chain combines TRBV7-2 and TRBJ2-2; the D region is possibly TRBD1 or TRBD2, each matching across 5 bases. This clonotype was obtained from a man younger than 45 who received the YFV17D yellow fever vaccine. Here is the DNA: TGTGCCAGCAGCTCGCCGGGACCTCGCACCGGGGAGCTGTTTTTT. It is translated as CASSSPGPRTGELFF.